The clone carrying this T cell receptor beta chain was recorded a few times. The antigen is undetermined. A read error may account for a junction end that differs from germline. This sample is part of a study of cytomegalovirus exposure and HLA in healthy donors. Overall study results and limits: Through in vitro validation, a few CMV-associated chains were shown to be specific for CMV antigens. Sequencing artifact likely explains a cluster of highly shared sequence variants.

CDR3 length equals 13 residues. CDR1 and CDR2 from the germline V gene are SGHNT and YYREEE (reference sequence). Primers: 60 Vbeta forward and 13 Jbeta reverse. Profiling relied on immunoSEQ multiplex PCR, and the TCRdb table lists in-frame clones only, not all of them. The repertoire holds 65,000 to 85,000 clones, with 65% to 70% as singletons. Source material: PBMCs. J is TRBJ2-7 and V is TRBV5-4; maybe TRBD2 (6 bases). This clonotype was sampled from a male donor in good health and CMV-seropositive. In DNA, the CDR3 is TGTGCCAGCAGCTCAACTAGCTCCCACGAGCAGTACTTC. It yields the protein CASSSTSSHEQYF.